The 8 T cell receptor beta chains listed next were all sequenced from one sample in a study of shared clonotypes between healthy human individuals. CD8 cells regarded as naive lacked CD45RO, were positively chosen for CCR7, and omitted terminally differentiated effector memory CD45RA+ cells. TCRdb's copy holds only in-frame clones and misses some; the assay was immunoSEQ multiplex PCR. The data show roughly 2 million clones, about 95% seen once. Source material: naive CD8+ T cells sorted from blood. The source is a man aged 18 to 29 in good health.

The V gene is TRBV10-2, the J gene TRBJ1-6; TRBD1 is a possible D gene (5 bases). The germline CDR1 and CDR2 sequences are WSHSY and SAAADI. Trimming removed 8 bases from V and 4 bases from J, with 12 bases in between. CDR3 length: 14 amino acids. CDR3 DNA: TGCGCCAGCGCGGAAGGGGAGTATAATTCACCCCTCCACTTT. This codes for CASAEGEYNSPLHF.

The CDR3 DNA follows: TGTGCCAGCAGTGAAATCTGGCGGGAAGGGGATCAGCCCCAGCATTTT. Its protein is CASSEIWREGDQPQHF. This chain uses TRBV6-1 with TRBJ1-5; weak D call: TRBD1 (5 bases). The germline V gene has CDR1 MNHNS and CDR2 SASEGT. CDR3 length: 16 residues. Trimming took 2 bases from V and 5 from J, leaving 16 bases between them.

V is TRBV10-3 and J is TRBJ2-3; D uncertain. Per the germline V gene, CDR1 is ENHRY and CDR2 is SYGVKD. With 5 bases removed from V and 6 bases from J, the gap between germline ends came to 12 bases. The CDR3 runs 13 residues. Here the CDR3 reads CAISSLWVDTQYF. CDR3 nucleotides: TGTGCCATCAGTTCCCTTTGGGTCGATACGCAGTATTTT.

This clone occurred once. The sample has other DNA sequences that encode this CDR3 too. The rearrangement uses TRBV5-1 and TRBJ2-7; no clear D gene. V was clipped by 0 bases and J by 5 bases, with 12 bases between them. Per germline, CDR1 SGHRS and CDR2 YFSETQ. The CDR3 has 14 residues. The chain's CDR3 is CASSLDRGPDEQYF. CDR3 nucleotide sequence: TGCGCCAGCAGCTTGGATCGTGGGCCCGACGAGCAGTACTTC.

The V and J genes are TRBV7-9 and TRBJ1-5, with D maybe TRBD1 (5 bases). Germline values: CDR1 SEHNR, CDR2 FQNEAQ (reference sequence). Trimming removed 5 bases from V and 0 bases from J, with 11 bases in between. This CDR3 has 15 residues. This CDR3 reads CASSLDSNSNQPQHF. In nucleotides, the CDR3 is TGTGCCAGCAGCCTAGACAGCAATAGCAATCAGCCCCAGCATTTT.

The V gene is TRBV29-1, the J gene TRBJ2-1; D is undetermined. The CDR3 contains 17 residues. Germline V lookup: CDR1 SQVTM, CDR2 ANQGSEA. V was cut by 0 bases and J by 8 bases, with 23 bases left in between. The CDR3 here is CSVEDASSRPDQDEQFF. As DNA, the CDR3 is TGCAGCGTTGAAGATGCTTCGAGTCGCCCCGACCAGGATGAGCAGTTCTTC.

The chain joins TRBV6-1 to TRBJ2-1; D unclear. This CDR3 spans 15 amino acids. Germline lookup yields CDR1 MNHNS and CDR2 SASEGT. V was pared by 1 base and J by 2 bases, with 9 bases between. The CDR3, as DNA: TGTGCCAGCAGTGAAGGAGTATTACCCTACAATGAGCAGTTCTTC. Translated: CASSEGVLPYNEQFF.

The chain carries TRBV2 and TRBJ2-6; TRBD1 matches 9 bases. Germline V gene lookup returns CDR1 SNHLY and CDR2 FYNNEI. After removal of 6 bases from V and 4 bases from J, the junction contained 4 bases not matched to a gene. The CDR3 runs 15 residues. CDR3 region: CASRGQGTGANVLTF. The CDR3 coding sequence is TGTGCCAGCAGGGGACAGGGAACCGGGGCCAACGTCCTGACTTTC.